A few counts support the clone carrying this TCR beta chain. Its specificity is not known. Sequenced by immunoSEQ multiplex PCR; TCRdb stores in-frame clones only, minus some. The table records some 78,000 clones, roughly 80% of them present only once. CDR1 is SGHNT, CDR2 YENEEA, per germline. V shed 1 base and J 9 bases; nucleotides not matched to a gene: 3. The CDR3 sequence is 15 residues long. The sample comes from a study of T cell responses to AZD1222 COVID-19 vaccine. Study-level findings and limits: Baseline antibody screening turned up just a handful of seropositive AZD1222 recipients. The study reported that nearly half of spike-specific TCRs target unmutated variant regions.

Sequencing used peripheral blood, obtained 28 days after the second AZD1222 dose. The clonotype originates from an adult who received the AZD1222 COVID-19 vaccine. V is TRBV11-3 and J is TRBJ2-1; 13 bases agree with TRBD2. The CDR3 sequence is CASSLGTSGSFEQFF. In DNA, the CDR3 is TGTGCCAGCAGCTTAGGGACTAGCGGGAGCTTTGAGCAGTTCTTC.